The 25 T cell receptor beta chains presented below share a single source sample, sequenced in a study of T cells in Graves' hyperthyroidism and ophthalmopathy (dated by TCRdb to the late 2010s). Library method: multiplex PCR. Instrument used: Illumina HiSeq 2000. TCR beta CDR3 regions were amplified from RNA transcripts. For the first round of RT-PCR on the TCR CDR3, the HTBI primer set was used together with the Qiagen OneStep RT-PCR kit. In TCRdb, the public reads were trimmed at Q25 with fastp and aligned with MiXCR, with productive beta chains retained. Entries are consolidated by CDR3 protein sequence, retaining the most common genes and DNA. In this sample the table shows about 600,000 distinct CDR3 sequences, 14% of which occur a single time. Around 7% of the sample rests with the top ten. The sample was blood. The source of these receptors is a woman aged 18-29 years with Graves' ophthalmopathy.

Many counts were recorded for this clonotype. This sequence joins TRBV20-1 and TRBJ1-4; TRBD1 aligns across 8 bases. The length of the CDR3 is 17 residues. Germline V gives CDR1 DFQATT, CDR2 SNEGSKA (reference sequence). Trimming at V came to 5 bases and at J to 5 bases, leaving 16 bases not matched to a gene. The CDR3 here is CSAPRLGQVGPNEKLFF. The CDR3, as DNA: TGCAGTGCTCCGCGATTGGGACAGGTGGGGCCGAATGAAAAACTGTTTTTT.

This clonotype was counted ten times or more. V usage is TRBV27 and J usage is TRBJ1-1; D remains ambiguous. This CDR3 has 16 residues. Deletions cut 8 bases from V and 5 bases from J, with 24 bases between. The germline V gene has CDR1 MNHEY and CDR2 SMNVEV (reference sequence). The CDR3 DNA reads TGTGCCAGCCATACAACCCACTTGGAGGGCATTACTGAAGCTTTCTTT. It is translated as CASHTTHLEGITEAFF.

This clonotype was counted many times. The V call is TRBV6-1, the J call TRBJ2-3; TRBD2 aligns across 7 bases. The germline gives CDR1 MNHNS, CDR2 SASEGT. This CDR3 is 14 amino acids long. The V gene end was trimmed by 5 bases and the J gene end by 4 bases; junction bases not matched to a gene: 6. CDR3 nucleotides: TGTGCCAGCAGTATGACTAGCCCCGCAGATACGCAGTATTTT. Translated: CASSMTSPADTQYF.

This clonotype was recorded at least ten times. The rearrangement links TRBV30 to TRBJ2-7; 8 nucleotides match TRBD1. Germline-derived CDR1 and CDR2 are GTSNPN and SVGIG (reference sequence). The J segment lost 6 bases and the V segment lost 1 base, leaving 2 bases of the junction unmatched. This CDR3 is built from 12 residues. The CDR3 is CAWSGTGTEQYF. CDR3 nucleotides: TGTGCCTGGAGTGGGACAGGGACCGAGCAGTACTTC.

The rearrangement joins TRBV7-9 to TRBJ2-3; TRBD2 matches 13 bases. The CDR3 has 16 residues. Germline CDR1 reads SEHNR; CDR2 reads FQNEAQ (reference sequence). The J segment lost 9 bases and the V segment lost 5 bases, leaving 11 bases of the junction unmatched. Here the CDR3 DNA reads TGTGCCAGCAGCACACGACTAGCGGGAGGATTGGACACGCAGTATTTT. Its translation is CASSTRLAGGLDTQYF.

This clonotype was seen at least ten times. V is TRBV12-5 and J is TRBJ1-1, with no clear D. Deletions cut 0 bases from V and 0 bases from J, with 14 bases between. This CDR3 region has 17 residues. Germline V CDR1 and CDR2: LGHNT, FRNRAP. The CDR3 region is CASGLVTRLLMNTEAFF. The CDR3 DNA follows: TGTGCTAGTGGTTTGGTAACACGTTTACTAATGAACACTGAAGCTTTCTTT. The full variable domain, its missing parts supplied by reference TRBV12-5 and TRBJ1-1, is DARVTQTPRHKVTEMGQEVTMRCQPILGHNTVFWYRQTMMQGLELLAYFRNRAPLDDSGMPKDRFSAEMPDATLATLKIQPSEPRDSAVYFCASGLVTRLLMNTEAFFGQGTRLTVV.

This clonotype was observed a few times. The chain couples TRBV12-5 to TRBJ2-7, with TRBD2 as a possible D gene (5 bases). Trimming took 6 bases from V and 7 from J, leaving 13 bases between them. Germline V gene sequence: CDR1 LGHNT, CDR2 FRNRAP. This CDR3 region has 12 residues. CDR3 coding DNA: TGTGCTAGTGGCCACGGGGATGGAGAGCAGTACTTC. Its protein is CASGHGDGEQYF.

The chain joins TRBV11-3 to TRBJ2-6; D may match TRBD1 or TRBD2 (5 bases each). V was shortened by 5 bases and J by 0 bases, with 14 bases between the two germline ends. The V gene's germline CDR1 is SGHNT and CDR2 YENEEA. This CDR3 contains 17 residues. CDR3 DNA sequence: TGTGCCAGCAGCCCACTGGGACCGCACTCTGGGGCCAACGTCCTGACTTTC. Translating it yields CASSPLGPHSGANVLTF. The variable domain in full, with the rest retrieved from reference TRBV11-3 and TRBJ2-6, is EAGVVQSPRYKIIEKKQPVAFWCNPISGHNTLYWYLQNLGQGPELLIRYENEEAVDDSQLPKDRFSAERLKGVDSTLKIQPAELGDSAVYLCASSPLGPHSGANVLTFGAGSRLTVL.

This clonotype has at least ten counts. J is TRBJ2-1 and V is TRBV12-5; D gene uncertain. CDR1 is LGHNT, CDR2 FRNRAP, per germline. The ends were cut back, 0 bases at V and 6 bases at J, with 15 bases in the middle. CDR3 size: 16 residues. DNA for the CDR3: TGTGCTAGTGGTTTGGTAGGTACTCTCAGACTCAATGAGCAGTTCTTC. Protein: CASGLVGTLRLNEQFF.

This clonotype was seen many times. The chain combines TRBV2 with TRBJ2-2; D possibly corresponds to TRBD2 (6 bases). This CDR3 spans 15 amino acids. The germline V gene encodes CDR1 SNHLY and CDR2 FYNNEI. V was trimmed by 4 bases and J by 2 bases, leaving 11 bases between them. The CDR3 region is CASSALGGNTGELFF. The CDR3 region has the DNA TGTGCCAGCAGTGCGTTGGGGGGTAACACCGGGGAGCTGTTTTTT.

This clonotype was counted ten times or more. The gene calls are TRBV18 and TRBJ2-1; D is unresolved. V lost 3 bases and J lost 6, with 12 bases in between. The CDR3 spans 14 residues. The V gene's germline CDR1 is KGHSH and CDR2 LQKENI. The chain's CDR3 is CASSPVGWSNEQFF. CDR3 sequence (DNA): TGTGCCAGCTCACCGGTGGGATGGAGCAATGAGCAGTTCTTC.

The rearrangement uses TRBV27 and TRBJ2-7, with TRBD2 matching 11 bases. There are 17 residues in the CDR3. Germline V lookup: CDR1 MNHEY, CDR2 SMNVEV (reference sequence). With V trimmed by 2 bases and J by 4 bases, 10 bases remained unmatched. CDR3 DNA: TGTGCCAGCAGTTTACGCTGGGGGGCTAGCGGGAGGTACGAGCAGTACTTC. As protein: CASSLRWGASGRYEQYF.

This clonotype was counted many times. V and J are TRBV29-1 and TRBJ2-7, with 11 bases matching TRBD2. The CDR3 loop spans 13 amino acids. The germline V gene has CDR1 SQVTM and CDR2 ANQGSEA. Trimming took 6 bases from V and 1 from J; bases not matched to a gene: 2. CDR3 coding DNA: TGCAGCGTCACTAGCGGGAGTTCCTACGAGCAGTACTTC. It encodes CSVTSGSSYEQYF.

The sample holds many counts of this clonotype. This rearrangement joins TRBV11-1 to TRBJ2-3; the D gene is possibly TRBD1 (6 bases). CDR3 length: 14 residues. Germline assignment: CDR1 SGHAT and CDR2 FQDESV (reference sequence). V lost 2 bases, J lost 2 bases, and 8 bases lay in between. CDR3 sequence: CASSLTGPTDTQYF. DNA of the CDR3: TGTGCCAGCAGCTTAACAGGGCCCACAGATACGCAGTATTTT.

A note on this clonotype: One junction end disagrees with the germline gene, perhaps due to a read error. The J gene is TRBJ2-2, the V gene TRBV7-3; D not resolved. Per germline, CDR1 SGHTA and CDR2 FQGTGA. The length of the CDR3 is 13 residues. The CDR3 reads CACSLNPSGELFF. The CDR3 DNA reads as TGTGCCTGCAGCTTAAACCCCTCTGGGGAGCTGTTTTTT.

This clonotype was seen at least ten times. The chain has TRBV28 and TRBJ2-1; TRBD1 agrees at 9 bases. V lost 3 bases, J lost 6 bases, and 3 bases stayed unmatched. This CDR3 comprises 14 residues. Germline CDR1 MDHEN, CDR2 SYDVKM. The DNA for the CDR3 is TGTGCCAGCAGTTTTCGGACAGGGGTCAATGAGCAGTTCTTC. This encodes CASSFRTGVNEQFF.

V gene TRBV9 combines with J gene TRBJ2-1; D is unresolved. Trimming took 4 bases from V and 4 from J, leaving 15 bases between them. The CDR3 spans 15 residues. Germline V gives CDR1 SGDLS, CDR2 YYNGEE. The CDR3 region is CASSFSEIGYNEQFF. The CDR3 region has the DNA TGTGCCAGCAGCTTCTCAGAAATCGGATACAATGAGCAGTTCTTC.

The V call is TRBV11-2, the J call TRBJ2-1; TRBD2 agrees at 10 bases. Germline lookup yields CDR1 SGHAT and CDR2 FQNNGV. V lost 8 bases, J lost 9 bases, and 13 bases stayed unmatched. The CDR3 has 15 amino acids. The CDR3 bases are TGTGCCAGCGGCTCTACTAGCGGGGAGACTGGTGAGCAGTTCTTC. It translates to CASGSTSGETGEQFF.

This clonotype was observed at least ten times. The chain links TRBV28 to TRBJ1-1; TRBD1 might be the D (5 bases). Germline values: CDR1 MDHEN, CDR2 SYDVKM. The CDR3 loop spans 14 amino acids. V dropped 3 bases and J dropped 3 bases, with 11 bases sitting between them. The CDR3: CASSFGGGDTEAFF. CDR3 in DNA: TGTGCCAGCAGTTTTGGGGGTGGAGACACTGAAGCTTTCTTT.

In this sample, this clonotype turned up a few times. The chain is built from TRBV19 and TRBJ2-7; TRBD1 agrees at 8 bases. Looked up from germline, CDR1 is LNHDA and CDR2 is SQIVND (reference sequence). V lost 4 bases and J lost 9; bases outside the gene matches: 11. There are 14 residues in the CDR3. The CDR3, as DNA: TGTGCCAGTAGTAGCGGGACAGGTGCGGTTGTGCAGTACTTC. It codes for CASSSGTGAVVQYF.

At least ten counts were recorded for this clonotype. The chain couples TRBV5-1 to TRBJ2-3, with 8 bases lining up with TRBD2. V shed 3 bases, J shed 4 bases, and the junction held 4 bases outside the gene matches. Germline CDR1 is SGHRS and CDR2 is YFSETQ. The CDR3 has 14 amino acids. The CDR3 sequence is CASSSTSVADTQYF. The CDR3 DNA is TGCGCCAGCAGCTCGACTAGCGTTGCAGATACGCAGTATTTT.

This clonotype was counted ten times or more. The chain links TRBV28 to TRBJ2-7, with D possibly matching TRBD2 (6 bases). V lost 3 bases to trimming and J lost 3 bases, with 6 bases between them. The V gene's germline CDR1 is MDHEN and CDR2 SYDVKM. The CDR3 is made up of 12 amino acids. The CDR3 is CASSLRGYEQYF. The CDR3 region has the DNA TGTGCCAGCAGTTTGCGGGGCTACGAGCAGTACTTC.

This clonotype was observed many times. The V gene is TRBV7-3, the J gene TRBJ2-7; D is undetermined. The V gene's germline CDR1 is SGHTA and CDR2 FQGTGA. V lost 5 bases to trimming and J lost 6 bases, with 8 bases between them. The CDR3 totals 11 residues. The CDR3 sequence: CASSNGPEQYF. CDR3 nucleotide sequence: TGTGCCAGCAGCAACGGCCCCGAGCAGTACTTC.

Ten or more counts support this clonotype. This chain connects TRBV5-8 to TRBJ2-7; D is perhaps TRBD1 or TRBD2 (5 bases each). Germline V gene data show CDR1 as SGHTS and CDR2 as YDEGEE. V lost 1 base, J lost 3 bases, and 11 bases lay in between. CDR3 size: 14 residues. CDR3 sequence reads: CASSLRGEDYEQYF. The CDR3 bases are TGTGCCAGCAGCTTGAGGGGAGAAGACTACGAGCAGTACTTC.

This clonotype came up many times. This chain links TRBV11-2 with TRBJ2-3; D may match TRBD1 or TRBD2 (5 bases each). CDR3 length: 12 residues. Germline lookup yields CDR1 SGHAT and CDR2 FQNNGV. V lost 3 bases and J 7 bases, leaving 8 bases between the germline ends. CDR3 nucleotide sequence: TGTGCCAGCAGCTTGGGACGAAATACGCAGTATTTT. Translated: CASSLGRNTQYF.